Sequencing of this T cell receptor beta chain was carried out in a study of shared clonotypes between healthy human individuals. Study summary: Donor composition was a couple of women and a few men, aged 18 to 49.

Profiled with immunoSEQ multiplex PCR; TCRdb holds only in-frame clones, not every one. The sample consists of about 1.9 million clones, 90% to 95% of them appearing once. The germline V gene encodes CDR1 MDHEN and CDR2 SYDVKM. The V segment lost 9 bases and the J segment 1 base; nucleotides outside the gene matches: 6. The CDR3 contains 15 residues. The naive CD8 population came from CD45RO-negative cells selected for CCR7, without terminally differentiated effector memory CD45RA+ cells. Sequencing was carried out using naive CD8+ T cells from PBMCs. The TCR comes from a young man in good health. Some clones in this sample may be carry-over from other donors' samples. The chain combines TRBV28 with TRBJ2-6; TRBD1 matches 7 bases. The CDR3 nucleotides are TGTGCCAGTAGGGACAGCACATCTGGGGCCAACGTCCTGACTTTC. As protein: CASRDSTSGANVLTF.